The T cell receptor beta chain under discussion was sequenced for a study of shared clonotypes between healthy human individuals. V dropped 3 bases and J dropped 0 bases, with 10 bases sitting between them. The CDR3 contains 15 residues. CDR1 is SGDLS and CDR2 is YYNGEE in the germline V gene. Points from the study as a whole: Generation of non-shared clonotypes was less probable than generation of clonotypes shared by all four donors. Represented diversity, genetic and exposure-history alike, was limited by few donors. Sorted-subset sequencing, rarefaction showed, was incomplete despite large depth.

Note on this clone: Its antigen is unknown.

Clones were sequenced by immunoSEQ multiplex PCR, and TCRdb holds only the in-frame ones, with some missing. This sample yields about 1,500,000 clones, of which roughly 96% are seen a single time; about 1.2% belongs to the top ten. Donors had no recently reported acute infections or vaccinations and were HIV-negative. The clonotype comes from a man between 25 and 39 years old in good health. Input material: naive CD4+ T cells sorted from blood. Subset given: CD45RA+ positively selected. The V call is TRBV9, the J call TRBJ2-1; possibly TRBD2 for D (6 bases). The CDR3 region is CASSAGSFSYNEQFF. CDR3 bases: TGTGCCAGCAGCGCCGGGAGTTTCTCCTACAATGAGCAGTTCTTC.